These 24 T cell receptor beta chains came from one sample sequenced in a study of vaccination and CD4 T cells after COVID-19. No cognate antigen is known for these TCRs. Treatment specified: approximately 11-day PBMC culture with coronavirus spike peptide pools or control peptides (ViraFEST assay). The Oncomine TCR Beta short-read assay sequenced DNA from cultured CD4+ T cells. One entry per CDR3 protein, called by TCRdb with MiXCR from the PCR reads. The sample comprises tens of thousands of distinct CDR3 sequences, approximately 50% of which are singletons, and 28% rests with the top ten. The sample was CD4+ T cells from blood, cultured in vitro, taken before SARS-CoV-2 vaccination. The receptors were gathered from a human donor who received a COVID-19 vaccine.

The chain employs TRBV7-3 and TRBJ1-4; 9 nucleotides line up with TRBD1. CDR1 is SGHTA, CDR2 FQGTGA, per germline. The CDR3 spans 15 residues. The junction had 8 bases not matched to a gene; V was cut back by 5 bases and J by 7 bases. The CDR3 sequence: CASSQTGTGFEKLFF. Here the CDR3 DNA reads TGTGCCAGCAGCCAAACCGGGACAGGGTTTGAAAAACTGTTTTTT.

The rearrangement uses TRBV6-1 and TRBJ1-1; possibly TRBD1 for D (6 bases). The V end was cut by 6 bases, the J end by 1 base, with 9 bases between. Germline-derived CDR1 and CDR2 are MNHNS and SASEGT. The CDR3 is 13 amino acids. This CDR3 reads CASRGTSNTEAFF. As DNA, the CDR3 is TGTGCCAGCAGAGGGACATCGAACACTGAAGCTTTCTTT.

The CDR3 is CASSAGNTEAFF. The CDR3 region has the DNA TGTGCCAGCAGTGCGGGGAACACTGAAGCTTTCTTT. The J gene is TRBJ1-1, the V gene TRBV6-1; D remains unclear. V was trimmed by 4 bases and J by 1 base, leaving 4 bases between them. The CDR3 consists of 12 residues. Per germline, CDR1 MNHNS and CDR2 SASEGT.

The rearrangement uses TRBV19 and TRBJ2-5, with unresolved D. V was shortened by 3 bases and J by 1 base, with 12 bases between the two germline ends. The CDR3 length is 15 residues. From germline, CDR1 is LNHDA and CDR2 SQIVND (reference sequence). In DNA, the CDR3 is TGTGCCAGTAGTATCAATCGTGATTTCCAAGAGACCCAGTACTTC. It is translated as CASSINRDFQETQYF.

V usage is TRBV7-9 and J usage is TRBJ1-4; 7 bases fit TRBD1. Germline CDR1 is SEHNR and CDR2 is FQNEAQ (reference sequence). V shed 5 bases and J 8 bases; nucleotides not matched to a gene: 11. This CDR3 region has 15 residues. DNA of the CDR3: TGTGCCAGCAGCCCGGCGGAGGGGGCTGGGGAAAAACTGTTTTTT. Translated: CASSPAEGAGEKLFF.

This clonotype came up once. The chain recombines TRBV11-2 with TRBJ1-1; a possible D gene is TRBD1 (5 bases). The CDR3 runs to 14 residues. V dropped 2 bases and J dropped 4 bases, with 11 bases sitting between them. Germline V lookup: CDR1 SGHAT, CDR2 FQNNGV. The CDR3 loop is CASSLNWGGTEAFF. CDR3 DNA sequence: TGTGCCAGCAGCTTAAATTGGGGGGGCACTGAAGCTTTCTTT.

CDR3 DNA: TGTGCCAGCAGTGATGGGGTGAGCACAGATACGCAGTATTTT. This translates into CASSDGVSTDTQYF. The chain combines TRBV2 with TRBJ2-3; D gene ambiguous. With 3 bases removed from V and 0 bases from J, the gap between germline ends came to 7 bases. This CDR3 has 14 amino acids. CDR1 and CDR2 (germline): SNHLY, FYNNEI. The whole variable domain, filled in from reference TRBV2 and TRBJ2-3, reads EPEVTQTPSHQVTQMGQEVILRCVPISNHLYFYWYRQILGQKVEFLVSFYNNEISEKSEIFDDQFSVERPDGSNFTLKIRSTKLEDSAMYFCASSDGVSTDTQYFGPGTRLTVL.

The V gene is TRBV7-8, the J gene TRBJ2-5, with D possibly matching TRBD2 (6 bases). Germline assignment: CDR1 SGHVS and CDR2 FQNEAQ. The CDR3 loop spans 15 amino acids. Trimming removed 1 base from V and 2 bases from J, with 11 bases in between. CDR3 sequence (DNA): TGTGCCAGCAGCTTAGATAGCGGAACTCAAGAGACCCAGTACTTC. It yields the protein CASSLDSGTQETQYF.

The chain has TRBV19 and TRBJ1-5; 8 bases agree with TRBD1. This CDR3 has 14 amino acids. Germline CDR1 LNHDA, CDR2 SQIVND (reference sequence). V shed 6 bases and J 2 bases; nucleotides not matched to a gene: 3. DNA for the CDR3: TGTGCCAGTAGAACGACAGGGGGCAATCAGCCCCAGCATTTT. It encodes CASRTTGGNQPQHF.

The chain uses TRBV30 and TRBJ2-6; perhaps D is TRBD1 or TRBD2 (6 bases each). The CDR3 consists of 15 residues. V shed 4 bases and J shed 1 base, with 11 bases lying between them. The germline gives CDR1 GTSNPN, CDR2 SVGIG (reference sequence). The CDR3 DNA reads TGTGCCTGGACTCAAGGGGGGTCTGGGGCCAACGTCCTGACTTTC. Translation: CAWTQGGSGANVLTF.

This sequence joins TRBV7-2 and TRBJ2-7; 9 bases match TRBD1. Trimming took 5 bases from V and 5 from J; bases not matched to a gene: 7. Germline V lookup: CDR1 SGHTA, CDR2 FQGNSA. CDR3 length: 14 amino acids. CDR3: CASSPGTGWDEQYF. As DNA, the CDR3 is TGTGCCAGCAGCCCCGGGACAGGGTGGGACGAGCAGTACTTC.

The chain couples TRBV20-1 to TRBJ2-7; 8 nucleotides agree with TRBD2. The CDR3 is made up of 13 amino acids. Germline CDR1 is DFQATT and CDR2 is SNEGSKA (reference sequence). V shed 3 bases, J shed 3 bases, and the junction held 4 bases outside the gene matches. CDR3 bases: TGCAGTGCTAGTCGAAGCGGGGGCTACGAGCAGTACTTC. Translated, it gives CSASRSGGYEQYF.

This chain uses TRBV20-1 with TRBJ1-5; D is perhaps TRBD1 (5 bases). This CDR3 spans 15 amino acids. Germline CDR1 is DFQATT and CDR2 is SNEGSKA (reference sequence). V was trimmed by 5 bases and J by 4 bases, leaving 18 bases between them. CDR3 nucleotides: TGCAGTGCTCTAGGGGCGAGGGGTGATAATCAGCCCCAGCATTTT. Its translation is CSALGARGDNQPQHF.

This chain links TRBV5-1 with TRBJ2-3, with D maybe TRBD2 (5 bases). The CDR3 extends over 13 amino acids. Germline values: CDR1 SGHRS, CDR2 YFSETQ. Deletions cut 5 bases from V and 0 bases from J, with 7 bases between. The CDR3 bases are TGCGCCAGCAGACGGGGAAGCACAGATACGCAGTATTTT. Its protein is CASRRGSTDTQYF. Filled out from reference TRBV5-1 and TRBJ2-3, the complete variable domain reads KAGVTQTPRYLIKTRGQQVTLSCSPISGHRSVSWYQQTPGQGLQFLFEYFSETQRNKGNFPGRFSGRQFSNSRSEMNVSTLELGDSALYLCASRRGSTDTQYFGPGTRLTVL.

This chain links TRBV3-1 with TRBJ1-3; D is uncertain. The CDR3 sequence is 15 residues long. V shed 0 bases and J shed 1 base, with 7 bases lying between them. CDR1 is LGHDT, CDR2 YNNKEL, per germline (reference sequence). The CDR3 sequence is CASSQDQESGNTIYF. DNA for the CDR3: TGTGCCAGCAGCCAAGACCAGGAATCTGGAAACACCATATATTTT. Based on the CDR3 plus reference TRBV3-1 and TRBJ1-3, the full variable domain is DTAVSQTPKYLVTQMGNDKSIKCEQNLGHDTMYWYKQDSKKFLKIMFSYNNKELIINETVPNRFSPKSPDKAHLNLHINSLELGDSAVYFCASSQDQESGNTIYFGEGSWLTVV.

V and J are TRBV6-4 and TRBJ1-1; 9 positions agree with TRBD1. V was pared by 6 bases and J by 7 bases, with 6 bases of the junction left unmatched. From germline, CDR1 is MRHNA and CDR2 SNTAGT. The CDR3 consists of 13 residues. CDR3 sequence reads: CASRGQGGGEAFF. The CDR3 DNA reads TGTGCCAGCAGGGGACAGGGCGGGGGTGAAGCTTTCTTT.

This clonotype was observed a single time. The CDR3 is CASSVDPLAQETQYF. The CDR3 DNA reads TGTGCCAGCAGCGTAGATCCACTAGCACAAGAGACCCAGTACTTC. The chain links TRBV9 to TRBJ2-5; possible D gene TRBD2, 6 bases. The germline V gene encodes CDR1 SGDLS and CDR2 YYNGEE. The CDR3 is 15 amino acids. Trimming stripped 0 bases from V and 2 bases from J, with 11 bases between.

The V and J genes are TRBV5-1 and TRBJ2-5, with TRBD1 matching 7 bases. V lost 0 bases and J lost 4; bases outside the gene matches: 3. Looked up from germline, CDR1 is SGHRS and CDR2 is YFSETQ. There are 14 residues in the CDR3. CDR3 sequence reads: CASSLEPGGETQYF. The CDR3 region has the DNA TGCGCCAGCAGCTTGGAACCAGGGGGAGAGACCCAGTACTTC.

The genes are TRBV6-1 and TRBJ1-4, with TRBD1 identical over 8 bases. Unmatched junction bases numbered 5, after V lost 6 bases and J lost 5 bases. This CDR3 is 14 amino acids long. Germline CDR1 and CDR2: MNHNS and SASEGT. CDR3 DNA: TGTGCCAGCAGGGGGACAGGCGCAAATGAAAAACTGTTTTTT. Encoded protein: CASRGTGANEKLFF.

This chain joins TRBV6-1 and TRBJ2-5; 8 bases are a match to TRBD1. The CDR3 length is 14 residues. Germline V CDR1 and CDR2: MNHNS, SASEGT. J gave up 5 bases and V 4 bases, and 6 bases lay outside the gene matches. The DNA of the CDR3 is TGTGCCAGCAGTGCGGGGACAGGTCGTGAGACCCAGTACTTC. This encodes CASSAGTGRETQYF.

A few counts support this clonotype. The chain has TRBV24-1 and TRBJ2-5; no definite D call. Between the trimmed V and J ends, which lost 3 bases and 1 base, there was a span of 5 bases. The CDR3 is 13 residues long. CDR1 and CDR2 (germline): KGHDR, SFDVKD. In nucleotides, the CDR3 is TGTGCCACCAGTGATCCCCTCCAAGAGACCCAGTACTTC. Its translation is CATSDPLQETQYF.

The CDR3 here is CASSIVTSSETQYF. The CDR3 DNA follows: TGTGCCAGTAGTATAGTAACATCCTCGGAGACCCAGTACTTC. This rearrangement joins TRBV19 to TRBJ2-5, with D hard to call. From germline, CDR1 is LNHDA and CDR2 SQIVND (reference sequence). Trimming removed 1 base at V and 5 bases at J, with 11 bases between. There are 14 residues in the CDR3.

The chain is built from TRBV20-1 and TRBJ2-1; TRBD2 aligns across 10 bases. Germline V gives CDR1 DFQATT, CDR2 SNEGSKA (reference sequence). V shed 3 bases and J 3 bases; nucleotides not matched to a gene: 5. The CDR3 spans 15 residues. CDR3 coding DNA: TGCAGTGCTAGTCCAAGGACTAGCGGCTACAATGAGCAGTTCTTC. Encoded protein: CSASPRTSGYNEQFF.

The CDR3 bases are TGTGCCAGTAAAAGGGGAGGAGGGACTGAAGCTTTCTTT. Translating it yields CASKRGGGTEAFF. This sequence joins TRBV7-9 and TRBJ1-1, with a possible D match to TRBD1 (5 bases). V was trimmed by 9 bases and J by 5 bases, leaving 16 bases between them. This CDR3 has 13 amino acids. Germline V gives CDR1 SEHNR, CDR2 FQNEAQ (reference sequence).